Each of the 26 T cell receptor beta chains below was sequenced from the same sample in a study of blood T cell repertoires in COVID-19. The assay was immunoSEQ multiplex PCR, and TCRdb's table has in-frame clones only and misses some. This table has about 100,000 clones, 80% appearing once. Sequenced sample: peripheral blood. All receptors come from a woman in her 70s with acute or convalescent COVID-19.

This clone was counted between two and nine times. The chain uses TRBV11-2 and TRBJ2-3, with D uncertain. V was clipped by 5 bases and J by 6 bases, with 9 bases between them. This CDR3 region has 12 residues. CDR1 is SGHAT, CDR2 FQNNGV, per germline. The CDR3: CASSTSGDTQYF. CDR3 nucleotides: TGTGCCAGCAGCACCTCCGGGGATACGCAGTATTTT. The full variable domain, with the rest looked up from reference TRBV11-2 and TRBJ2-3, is EAGVAQSPRYKIIEKRQSVAFWCNPISGHATLYWYQQILGQGPKLLIQFQNNGVVDDSQLPKDRFSAERLKGVDSTLKIQPAKLEDSAVYLCASSTSGDTQYFGPGTRLTVL.

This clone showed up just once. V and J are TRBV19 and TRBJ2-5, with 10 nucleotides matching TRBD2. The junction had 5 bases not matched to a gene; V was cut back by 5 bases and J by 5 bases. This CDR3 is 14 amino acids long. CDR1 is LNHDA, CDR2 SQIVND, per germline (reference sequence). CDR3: CASSFLAGVETQYF. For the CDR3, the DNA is TGTGCCAGTAGTTTCCTAGCGGGGGTGGAGACCCAGTACTTC.

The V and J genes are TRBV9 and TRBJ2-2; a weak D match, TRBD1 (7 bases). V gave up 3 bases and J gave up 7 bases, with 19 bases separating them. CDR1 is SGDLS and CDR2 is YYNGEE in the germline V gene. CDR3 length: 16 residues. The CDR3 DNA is TGTGCCAGCAGCGGGGCGGGACAGAAGGTTGGCGGGGAGCTGTTTTTT. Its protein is CASSGAGQKVGGELFF.

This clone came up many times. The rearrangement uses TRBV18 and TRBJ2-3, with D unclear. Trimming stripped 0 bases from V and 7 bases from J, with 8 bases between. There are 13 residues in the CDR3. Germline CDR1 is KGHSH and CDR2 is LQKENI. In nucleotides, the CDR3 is TGTGCCAGCTCACCACCGGGCGAAAATACGCAGTATTTT. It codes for CASSPPGENTQYF.

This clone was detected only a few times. CDR3 sequence reads: CASSLAEQETQYF. CDR3 DNA sequence: TGTGCCAGCAGCCTAGCGGAACAAGAGACCCAGTACTTC. The rearrangement links TRBV4-2 to TRBJ2-5; weak D call: TRBD2 (6 bases). Germline CDR1 reads LGHNA; CDR2 reads YNFKEQ. The V end lost 4 bases, the J end lost 2 bases, and 8 bases lay between the germline ends. The CDR3 sequence is 13 residues long.

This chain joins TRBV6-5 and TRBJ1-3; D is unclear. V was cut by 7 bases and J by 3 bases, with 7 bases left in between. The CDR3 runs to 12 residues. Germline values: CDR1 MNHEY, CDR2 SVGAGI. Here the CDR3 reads CASMQFGNTIYF. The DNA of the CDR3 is TGTGCCAGCATGCAGTTTGGAAACACCATATATTTT.

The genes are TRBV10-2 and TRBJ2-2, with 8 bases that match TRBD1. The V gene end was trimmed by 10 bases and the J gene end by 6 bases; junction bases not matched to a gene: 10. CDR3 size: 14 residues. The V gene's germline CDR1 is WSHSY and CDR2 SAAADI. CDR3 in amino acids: CAIRQGALPGELFF. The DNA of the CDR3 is TGCGCCATACGCCAGGGGGCTCTTCCCGGGGAGCTGTTTTTT.

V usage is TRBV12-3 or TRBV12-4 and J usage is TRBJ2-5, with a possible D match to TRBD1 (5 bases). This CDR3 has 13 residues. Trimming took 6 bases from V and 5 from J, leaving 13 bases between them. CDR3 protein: CASRKQELETQYF. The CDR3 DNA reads TGTGCCAGCAGAAAACAGGAATTGGAGACCCAGTACTTC.

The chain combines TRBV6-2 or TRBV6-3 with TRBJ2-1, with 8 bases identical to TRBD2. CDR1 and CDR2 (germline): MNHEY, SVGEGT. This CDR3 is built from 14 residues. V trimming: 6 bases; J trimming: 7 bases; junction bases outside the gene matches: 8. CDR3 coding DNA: TGTGCCAGCAGCACCGGGACTAGGGGAAATGAGCAGTTCTTC. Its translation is CASSTGTRGNEQFF.

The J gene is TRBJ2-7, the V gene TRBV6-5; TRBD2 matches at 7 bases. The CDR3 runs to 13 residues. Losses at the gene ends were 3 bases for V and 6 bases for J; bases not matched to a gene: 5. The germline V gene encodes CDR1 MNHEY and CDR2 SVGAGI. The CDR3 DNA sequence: TGTGCCAGCAGTTATGCGGGAGAGTCCGAGCAGTACGTC. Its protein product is CASSYAGESEQYV.

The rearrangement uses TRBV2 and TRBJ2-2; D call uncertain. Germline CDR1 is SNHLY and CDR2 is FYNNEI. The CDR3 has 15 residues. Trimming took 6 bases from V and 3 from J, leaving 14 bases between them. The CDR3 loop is CASSSKRSDTGELFF. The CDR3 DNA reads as TGTGCCAGCAGCTCGAAACGATCGGACACCGGGGAGCTGTTTTTT.

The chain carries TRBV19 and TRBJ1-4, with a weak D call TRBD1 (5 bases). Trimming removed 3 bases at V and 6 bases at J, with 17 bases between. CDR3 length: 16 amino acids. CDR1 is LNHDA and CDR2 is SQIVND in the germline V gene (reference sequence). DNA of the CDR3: TGTGCCAGTAGTATGTTAGGAGAAGGGGTCGATGAAAAACTGTTTTTT. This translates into CASSMLGEGVDEKLFF. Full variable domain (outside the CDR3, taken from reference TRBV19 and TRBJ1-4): DGGITQSPKYLFRKEGQNVTLSCEQNLNHDAMYWYRQDPGQGLRLIYYSQIVNDFQKGDIAEGYSVSREKKESFPLTVTSAQKNPTAFYLCASSMLGEGVDEKLFFGSGTQLSVL.

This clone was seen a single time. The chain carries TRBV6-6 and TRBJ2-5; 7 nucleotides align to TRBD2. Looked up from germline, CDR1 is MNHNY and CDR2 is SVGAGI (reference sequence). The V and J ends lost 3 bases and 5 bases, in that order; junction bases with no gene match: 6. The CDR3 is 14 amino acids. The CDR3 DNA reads TGTGCCAGCAGTTATCGCAGGGAGGGGGAGACCCAGTACTTC. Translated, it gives CASSYRREGETQYF.

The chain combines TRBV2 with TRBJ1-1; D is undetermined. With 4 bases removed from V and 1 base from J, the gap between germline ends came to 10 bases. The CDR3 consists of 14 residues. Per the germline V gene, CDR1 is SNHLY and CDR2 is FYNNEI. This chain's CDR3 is CASSAYEGNTEAFF. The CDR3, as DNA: TGTGCCAGCAGTGCCTATGAGGGGAACACTGAAGCTTTCTTT.

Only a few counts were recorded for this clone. CDR3 sequence (DNA): TGTGCCAGCAGTGTTGGTACAAATTCACCCCTCCACTTT. This translates into CASSVGTNSPLHF. The rearrangement joins TRBV7-9 to TRBJ1-6; no definite D call. With 6 bases removed from V and 7 bases from J, the gap between germline ends came to 10 bases. Germline V gene sequence: CDR1 SEHNR, CDR2 FQNEAQ (reference sequence). The length of the CDR3 is 13 residues.

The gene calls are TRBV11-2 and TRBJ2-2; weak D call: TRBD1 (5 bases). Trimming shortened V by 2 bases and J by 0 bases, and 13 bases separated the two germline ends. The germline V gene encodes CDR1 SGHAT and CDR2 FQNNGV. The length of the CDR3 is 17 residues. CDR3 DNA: TGTGCCAGCAGCTTACGACAGACCACCGCGAACACCGGGGAGCTGTTTTTT. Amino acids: CASSLRQTTANTGELFF.

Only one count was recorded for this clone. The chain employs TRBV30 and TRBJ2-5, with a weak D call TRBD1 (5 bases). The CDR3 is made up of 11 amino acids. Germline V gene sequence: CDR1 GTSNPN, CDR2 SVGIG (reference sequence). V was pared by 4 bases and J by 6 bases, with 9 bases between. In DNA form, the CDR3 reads TGTGCCTGGACTTCAGGGAAGACCCAGTACTTC. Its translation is CAWTSGKTQYF.

DNA of the CDR3: TGTGCCAGCAGTGAGGGGACAAGGAATTCACCCCTCCACTTT. Protein: CASSEGTRNSPLHF. V and J are TRBV25-1 and TRBJ1-6; maybe TRBD1 (6 bases). The germline CDR1 and CDR2 sequences are MGHDK and SYGVNS. The CDR3 spans 14 residues. The germline V and J ends were trimmed by 3 bases and 7 bases, with 10 bases remaining between them. Together with reference TRBV25-1 and TRBJ1-6, the CDR3 gives the full variable domain: EADIYQTPRYLVIGTGKKITLECSQTMGHDKMYWYQQDPGMELHLIHYSYGVNSTEKGDLSSESTVSRIRTEHFPLTLESARPSHTSQYLCASSEGTRNSPLHFGNGTRLTVT.

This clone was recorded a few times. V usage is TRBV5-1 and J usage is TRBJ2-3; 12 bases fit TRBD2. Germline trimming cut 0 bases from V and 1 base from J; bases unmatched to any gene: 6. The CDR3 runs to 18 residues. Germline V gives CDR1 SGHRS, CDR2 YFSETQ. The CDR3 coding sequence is TGCGCCAGCAGCTTGGATGCTAGCGGGGGGGCTGGCACAGATACGCAGTATTTT. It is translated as CASSLDASGGAGTDTQYF.

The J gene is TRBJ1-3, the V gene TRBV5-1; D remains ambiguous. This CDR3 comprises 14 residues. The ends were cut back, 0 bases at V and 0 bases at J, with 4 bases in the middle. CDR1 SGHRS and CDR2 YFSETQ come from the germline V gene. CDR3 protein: CASSLGLSGNTIYF. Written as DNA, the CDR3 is TGCGCCAGCAGCTTGGGGCTCTCTGGAAACACCATATATTTT.

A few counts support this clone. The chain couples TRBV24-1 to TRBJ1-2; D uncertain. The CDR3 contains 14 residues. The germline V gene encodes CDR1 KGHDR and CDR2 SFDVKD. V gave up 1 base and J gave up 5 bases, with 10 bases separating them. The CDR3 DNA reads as TGTGCCACCAGTGATTTCGGGGAGAAGTATGGCTACACCTTC. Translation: CATSDFGEKYGYTF.

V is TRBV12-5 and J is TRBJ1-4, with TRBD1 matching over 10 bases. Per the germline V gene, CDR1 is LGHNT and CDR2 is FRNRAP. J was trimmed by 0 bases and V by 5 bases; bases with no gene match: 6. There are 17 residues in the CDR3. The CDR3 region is CASGEGQGTATNEKLFF. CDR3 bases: TGTGCTAGTGGTGAGGGACAGGGGACCGCAACTAATGAAAAACTGTTTTTT.

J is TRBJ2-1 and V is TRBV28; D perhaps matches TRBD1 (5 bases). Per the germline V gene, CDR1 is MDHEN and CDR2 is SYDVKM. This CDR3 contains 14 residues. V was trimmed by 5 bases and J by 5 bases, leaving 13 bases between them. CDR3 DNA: TGTGCCAGCAGTCGACAGAATACGGACAATGAGCAGTTCTTC. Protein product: CASSRQNTDNEQFF.

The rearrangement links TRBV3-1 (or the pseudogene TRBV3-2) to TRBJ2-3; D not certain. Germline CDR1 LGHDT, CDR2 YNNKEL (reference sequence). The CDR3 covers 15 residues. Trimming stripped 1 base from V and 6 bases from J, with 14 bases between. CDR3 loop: CASSQGSPTRDTQYF. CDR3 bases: TGTGCCAGCAGCCAAGGGTCCCCGACACGGGATACGCAGTATTTT.

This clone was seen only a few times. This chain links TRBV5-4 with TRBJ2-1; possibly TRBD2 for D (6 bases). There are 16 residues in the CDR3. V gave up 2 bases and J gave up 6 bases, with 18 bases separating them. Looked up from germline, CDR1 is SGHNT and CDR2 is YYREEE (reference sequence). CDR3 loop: CASSLLGGEPFNEQFF. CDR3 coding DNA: TGTGCCAGCAGCTTACTCGGCGGGGAGCCCTTCAATGAGCAGTTCTTC.

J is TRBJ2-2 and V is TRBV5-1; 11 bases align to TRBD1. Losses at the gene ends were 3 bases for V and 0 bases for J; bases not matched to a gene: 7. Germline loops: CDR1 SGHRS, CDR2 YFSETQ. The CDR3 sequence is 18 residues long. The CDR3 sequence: CASSWTGGEAPNTGELFF. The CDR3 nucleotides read TGCGCCAGCAGCTGGACAGGGGGCGAGGCCCCGAACACCGGGGAGCTGTTTTTT.